This record looks at one TCR beta chain sequence and its context. What it binds is not known. Sequencing was at survey level. The data were produced by immunoSEQ multiplex PCR, yet TCRdb's version contains in-frame clones alone and is incomplete. The data contain 25,000 to 35,000 clones, 70% to 80% of them singletons. The CDR3 has 17 residues. V dropped 4 bases and J dropped 8; count of bases not matched to a gene: 14. Germline-derived CDR1 and CDR2 are LGHNA and YNFKEQ. This sample is drawn from a study of STAT5B mutations in CD4+ large granular lymphocyte leukemia. Whole-study findings and limits: 8/27 top patient clones versus 2/35 control clones were TRBV06-family. Patient CD4-sorted repertoires stayed more clonal than healthy ones after leukemic-clone removal.

The chain is built from TRBV4-2 and TRBJ2-4; 10 bases agree with TRBD2. This sequence originates from a human donor in good health. The specimen was CD4+ T cells from blood buffy coats. The CDR3 protein is CASSLLSGGAGGDIQYF. The CDR3 region has the DNA TGTGCCAGCAGCCTCCTGAGCGGGGGGGCCGGAGGAGACATTCAGTACTTC.